These 9 T cell receptor beta chains originate from one sample sequenced in a study of breast tumors, draining lymph nodes, adjacent tissues. Breast cancer patients provided tissue from their axillary draining lymph nodes. MiXCR, run by TCRdb on the multiplex PCR reads, gives a single entry per CDR3 protein. The profile shows 120,000 to 150,000 distinct CDR3 sequences, roughly 33% of them singletons. The sequencing sample was made of axillary lymph node tissue. All receptors come from a female donor with breast cancer. Some clones in this sample may be carry-over from other donors' samples.

This clonotype was observed many times. The chain links TRBV11-2 to TRBJ2-3, with unresolved D. Germline V gives CDR1 SGHAT, CDR2 FQNNGV. This CDR3 has 16 amino acids. V was shortened by 3 bases and J by 2 bases, with 15 bases between the two germline ends. This CDR3 is CASSLADQGFTDTQYF. The CDR3, as DNA: TGTGCCAGCAGCTTGGCAGACCAAGGGTTCACAGATACGCAGTATTTT.

This sequence joins TRBV4-2 and TRBJ2-7; 8 bases match TRBD1. The CDR3 consists of 15 residues. Per germline, CDR1 LGHNA and CDR2 YNFKEQ. V gave up 0 bases and J gave up 2 bases; unmatched junction bases: 3. CDR3 bases: TGTGCCAGCAGCCAAGACGGACAGGGTACCTACGAGCAGTACTTC. Translating it yields CASSQDGQGTYEQYF.

The chain carries TRBV7-3 and TRBJ2-5; weak D call: TRBD2 (6 bases). V dropped 7 bases and J dropped 9 bases, with 18 bases sitting between them. The CDR3 totals 13 residues. Germline CDR1 and CDR2: SGHTA and FQGTGA. CDR3 residues: CASTDGRTAAQYF. The CDR3 coding sequence is TGTGCCAGCACGGACGGGAGAACAGCGGCCCAGTACTTC.

This clonotype came up many times. This chain connects TRBV29-1 to TRBJ2-4, with a tentative D call TRBD2 (5 bases). The CDR3 runs 12 residues. V lost 6 bases and J 3 bases, leaving 9 bases between the germline ends. Germline V lookup: CDR1 SQVTM, CDR2 ANQGSEA. The CDR3 sequence: CSVTGLKNIQYF. Here the CDR3 DNA reads TGCAGCGTAACTGGACTCAAAAACATTCAGTACTTC.

This clonotype showed up many times. The rearrangement uses TRBV7-2 and TRBJ2-5, with 9 bases identical to TRBD2. Germline V gives CDR1 SGHTA, CDR2 FQGNSA. The ends lost 6 bases at V and 0 bases at J; junction bases unmatched: 2. This CDR3 contains 14 residues. CDR3 in DNA: TGTGCCAGCAGTGCTAGCGGGAACCAAGAGACCCAGTACTTC. It yields the protein CASSASGNQETQYF.

Regarding this clonotype: This may be a read error: a much more frequent sequence differs by one nucleotide. This chain links TRBV5-6 with TRBJ2-6; tentatively, D is TRBD1 (6 bases). V gave up 2 bases and J gave up 0 bases, with 9 bases separating them. This CDR3 has 16 amino acids. Germline loops: CDR1 SGHDT, CDR2 YYEEEE. The CDR3 coding sequence is TGTGCCAGCAGCTTAGGACAGTCCTCTGGGGCCAACGTCCTGACTTTC. Translation gives CASSLGQSSGANVLTF.

This clonotype was recorded many times. This rearrangement joins TRBV6-6 to TRBJ1-4, with 8 positions matching TRBD1. Germline V gene sequence: CDR1 MNHNY, CDR2 SVGAGI (reference sequence). CDR3 length: 15 amino acids. J gave up 7 bases and V 6 bases, and 10 bases lay outside the gene matches. The CDR3, as DNA: TGTGCCAGCAGACAACAGGGGGAGGAAAGTGAAAAACTGTTTTTT. It encodes CASRQQGEESEKLFF.

This clonotype was recorded many times. The genes are TRBV5-1 and TRBJ1-2, with 7 bases matching TRBD1. The J segment lost 8 bases and the V segment lost 3 bases, leaving 7 bases of the junction unmatched. The CDR3 is 13 residues long. Germline values: CDR1 SGHRS, CDR2 YFSETQ. The chain's CDR3 is CASSSQGLQGYTF. CDR3 DNA sequence: TGCGCCAGCAGCTCACAGGGGTTGCAGGGCTACACCTTC.

A word on this clonotype: Given a much more abundant clone one base away, this may be a read error. The chain carries TRBV6-6 and TRBJ1-5; D is ambiguous. Germline loops: CDR1 MNHNY, CDR2 SVGAGI (reference sequence). This CDR3 comprises 16 residues. The CDR3 spells CASSHSSQSPTQPQHF. CDR3 coding DNA: TGTGCCAGCAGTCACTCGAGTCAAAGTCCAACTCAGCCCCAGCATTTT.